The next 13 T cell receptor beta chains were all read from a single sample in a study of molecular identifiers for immune sequencing clone quantification. One entry per CDR3 protein results from TCRdb running MiXCR on the PCR reads. The table has about 320,000 distinct CDR3 sequences, roughly a quarter seen once. The sequenced material came from naive CD8+ T cells from blood, with Jurkat cell RNA spiked in. Regarding subset: FACS-sorted CD8+CD4-CCR7+CD45RA+ naive T cells. Source of these receptors: a human donor in good health. Some libraries in this study had Jurkat cell RNA spiked in.

This clonotype came up many times. The chain has TRBV6-6 and TRBJ2-7; 7 bases fit TRBD1. Germline CDR1 reads MNHNY; CDR2 reads SVGAGI (reference sequence). This CDR3 is built from 12 residues. The V segment lost 5 bases and the J segment 7 bases; nucleotides outside the gene matches: 5. The CDR3 bases are TGTGCCAGCAGTACAGGGGCCACTGAGCAGTACTTC. Protein sequence: CASSTGATEQYF.

A few counts support this clonotype. This rearrangement joins TRBV20-1 to TRBJ2-1; 7 positions agree with TRBD2. The CDR3 is 15 residues long. Germline CDR1 and CDR2: DFQATT and SNEGSKA (reference sequence). The J segment lost 2 bases and the V segment lost 0 bases, leaving 4 bases of the junction unmatched. The CDR3 loop is CSAREAGVPYNEQFF. CDR3 sequence (DNA): TGCAGTGCTAGAGAGGCGGGGGTTCCCTACAATGAGCAGTTCTTC.

The J gene is TRBJ1-2, the V gene TRBV28; no clear D. CDR1 is MDHEN and CDR2 is SYDVKM in the germline V gene. The CDR3 consists of 13 residues. Trimming stripped 3 bases from V and 4 bases from J, with 9 bases between. CDR3 sequence (DNA): TGTGCCAGCAGTTTCATGGGTTCCTATGGCTACACCTTC. Protein product: CASSFMGSYGYTF.

This clonotype has just a few counts. The chain carries TRBV7-9 and TRBJ2-7; perhaps D is TRBD1 or TRBD2 (5 bases each). CDR3 length: 13 residues. Germline V gives CDR1 SEHNR, CDR2 FQNEAQ (reference sequence). V was clipped by 1 base and J by 6 bases, with 10 bases between them. Written as DNA, the CDR3 is TGTGCCAGCAGCTTAGTTGGGGGAGCCGAGCAGTACTTC. Protein product: CASSLVGGAEQYF. Using reference TRBV7-9 and TRBJ2-7 for the parts outside the CDR3, the full variable domain is DTGVSQNPRHKITKRGQNVTFRCDPISEHNRLYWYRQTLGQGPEFLTYFQNEAQLEKSRLLSDRFSAERPKGSFSTLEIQRTEQGDSAMYLCASSLVGGAEQYFGPGTRLTVT.

Note on this clonotype: This may be a read error, as it is one base from a much larger clone. The rearrangement uses TRBV7-9 and TRBJ2-5; D is undetermined. Per the germline V gene, CDR1 is SEHNR and CDR2 is FQNEAQ (reference sequence). The CDR3 is made up of 16 amino acids. CDR3 nucleotide sequence: TGTACCAGCAGCTTAGTCCAGACGGCTAACCAAGAGACCCAGTACTTC. As protein: CTSSLVQTANQETQYF.

On this clonotype itself: A much larger clone is a single base away; this may be a read error. This chain's CDR3 is CASSQNVLAGADTQYF. CDR3 bases: TGCGCCAGCAGCCAAAATGTACTAGCGGGGGCAGATACGCAGTATTTT. This sequence joins TRBV4-1 and TRBJ2-3; TRBD2 matches at 11 bases. Germline assignment: CDR1 MGHRA and CDR2 YSYEKL. V lost 2 bases, J lost 4 bases, and 5 bases stayed unmatched. The CDR3 covers 16 residues.

The sample holds many counts of this clonotype. The V call is TRBV6-5, the J call TRBJ1-2; D perhaps matches TRBD1 (6 bases). Trimming stripped 3 bases from V and 1 base from J, with 9 bases between. The CDR3 totals 14 residues. In germline, CDR1 is MNHEY, CDR2 SVGAGI. The CDR3 sequence is CASSYGTFNYGYTF. The CDR3 nucleotides are TGTGCCAGCAGTTATGGGACATTTAACTATGGCTACACCTTC.

This clonotype was recorded a few times. The chain recombines TRBV7-9 with TRBJ2-3, with D uncertain. V was shortened by 6 bases and J by 5 bases, with 12 bases between the two germline ends. This CDR3 has 13 residues. Germline CDR1 is SEHNR and CDR2 is FQNEAQ (reference sequence). The CDR3, as DNA: TGTGCCAGCAGGCCAGCCCAGGTAGATACGCAGTATTTT. Protein product: CASRPAQVDTQYF.

This clonotype has only a few counts. The chain carries TRBV12-3 or TRBV12-4 and TRBJ2-3, with 7 bases matching TRBD1. The CDR3 extends over 15 amino acids. The V gene end was trimmed by 5 bases and the J gene end by 4 bases; junction bases not matched to a gene: 9. CDR3 DNA sequence: TGTGCCAGCAGTCCAACAGGGGAAGGGGCAGATACGCAGTATTTT. It codes for CASSPTGEGADTQYF.

This clonotype was seen a handful of times. V and J are TRBV28 and TRBJ2-5; TRBD2 is a possible D gene (6 bases). Germline CDR1 reads MDHEN; CDR2 reads SYDVKM. V shed 3 bases and J shed 7 bases, with 15 bases lying between them. The CDR3 loop spans 14 amino acids. The CDR3 loop is CASSLTAGKGTQYF. CDR3 nucleotides: TGTGCCAGCAGTTTGACGGCGGGAAAAGGGACCCAGTACTTC.

V gene TRBV27 combines with J gene TRBJ1-2; D is perhaps TRBD1 (6 bases). The CDR3 runs to 18 residues. The V gene's germline CDR1 is MNHEY and CDR2 SMNVEV (reference sequence). V was shortened by 5 bases and J by 2 bases, with 24 bases between the two germline ends. The CDR3 sequence is CASSPIPSFAGANYGYTF. DNA of the CDR3: TGTGCCAGCAGTCCTATACCCTCCTTCGCAGGGGCAAACTATGGCTACACCTTC.

This clonotype was counted ten times or more. This chain uses TRBV5-1 with TRBJ1-1, with TRBD1 identical over 11 bases. Germline CDR1 reads SGHRS; CDR2 reads YFSETQ. The J segment lost 3 bases and the V segment lost 3 bases, leaving 7 bases of the junction unmatched. The CDR3 totals 16 residues. The CDR3 DNA follows: TGCGCCAGCAGCTACGGACAGGGGGCTAGGCACACTGAAGCTTTCTTT. Its translation is CASSYGQGARHTEAFF.

This clonotype was seen repeatedly, ten times or more. The chain carries TRBV5-8 and TRBJ1-1, with a tentative D call TRBD1 (6 bases). Deletions cut 4 bases from V and 1 base from J, with 11 bases between. This CDR3 is 14 amino acids long. CDR1 is SGHTS and CDR2 is YDEGEE in the germline V gene. The CDR3 loop is CASSKGQRNTEAFF. The CDR3 DNA follows: TGTGCCAGCAGCAAAGGACAGAGGAACACTGAAGCTTTCTTT.